This T cell receptor beta chain was sequenced during a study of T cell clones after liver transplantation. Study context: Graft-donor-reactive sequences were compared with third-party-reactive TCRbeta sequences from pre-transplant mixed lymphocyte reactions. Without induction therapy, subjects received standard immunosuppression until 12-24 months post-transplant. General study points: The donor-reactive repertoire was only partly measurable in two subjects, lacking donor cells.

Unstimulated PBMCs were sorted into CD3+CD4+ and CD3+CD8+ populations. TCRdb keeps only in-frame clones here, not all; method: immunoSEQ multiplex PCR. The data contain under 55,000 clones, about nine tenths of them seen just once; the ten biggest clones take up about an eighth. The germline V and J ends were trimmed by 1 base and 6 bases, with 16 bases remaining between them. The CDR3 sequence is 16 residues long. The V gene's germline CDR1 is SGHVS and CDR2 FQNEAQ. Comment on this clone: The antigen remains undetermined.

This sample comprised CD8+ T cells from blood, obtained 12 months after liver transplant. The sequence was collected from a human patient who received a liver transplant. Certain T cells may be donor cells from the graft. The rearrangement joins TRBV7-8 to TRBJ2-1; D assignment may be TRBD1 or TRBD2 (6 bases each). CDR3 nucleotide sequence: TGTGCCAGCAGCTTAGTAGGTCTAGGGGGGTCCAATGAGCAGTTCTTC. Translating it yields CASSLVGLGGSNEQFF. Full variable domain (missing parts from reference TRBV7-8 and TRBJ2-1): GAGVSQSPRYKVAKRGQDVALRCDPISGHVSLFWYQQALGQGPEFLTYFQNEAQLDKSGLPSDRFFAERPEGSVSTLKIQRTQQEDSAVYLCASSLVGLGGSNEQFFGPGTRLTVL.